The 5 T cell receptor beta chains presented below share a single source sample, sequenced in a study of T cell responses to AZD1222 COVID-19 vaccine. TCRdb's table, derived via immunoSEQ multiplex PCR, lists solely in-frame clones and lacks some. The data contain 75,000 to 100,000 clones, around 88% of them singletons. Here the sequenced sample was peripheral blood, taken on day 0 of AZD1222 vaccination. These receptors were collected from an adult in good health.

The V gene is TRBV9, the J gene TRBJ2-7; D perhaps matches TRBD2 (5 bases). V shed 0 bases and J shed 6 bases, with 10 bases lying between them. The CDR3 has 13 amino acids. Germline V CDR1 and CDR2: SGDLS, YYNGEE. CDR3 in amino acids: CASSVANRGEQYF. The DNA of the CDR3 is TGTGCCAGCAGCGTAGCTAACCGGGGCGAGCAGTACTTC.

CDR3 amino acids: CASRQTGLNTEAFF. The CDR3 DNA sequence: TGTGCCAGCAGACAGACAGGTCTAAACACTGAAGCTTTCTTT. The chain couples TRBV7-9 to TRBJ1-1; possible D gene TRBD1, 6 bases. The ends were cut back, 6 bases at V and 2 bases at J, with 13 bases in the middle. CDR1 is SEHNR and CDR2 is FQNEAQ in the germline V gene (reference sequence). The CDR3 loop spans 14 amino acids.

J is TRBJ1-1 and V is TRBV29-1; D is possibly TRBD1 (5 bases). Germline V lookup: CDR1 SQVTM, CDR2 ANQGSEA. V was shortened by 7 bases and J by 5 bases, with 14 bases between the two germline ends. The CDR3 contains 12 residues. CDR3 nucleotide sequence: TGCAGCGCACAGCGGGGCGAGACTGAAGCTTTCTTT. It encodes CSAQRGETEAFF.

The chain has TRBV5-4 and TRBJ1-6, with 9 bases aligning to TRBD1. The V gene end was trimmed by 4 bases and the J gene end by 8 bases; junction bases not matched to a gene: 10. Germline V gene sequence: CDR1 SGHNT, CDR2 YYREEE (reference sequence). The CDR3 length is 16 residues. DNA for the CDR3: TGTGCCAGCAGCCCTGAGACAGGGGGAAATGATTCACCCCTCCACTTT. It encodes CASSPETGGNDSPLHF.

Written as DNA, the CDR3 is TGTGCCACCAGCACCCCAGAGGGGCGGCGGGAGCAGTACTTC. Translating gives CATSTPEGRREQYF. This sequence joins TRBV15 and TRBJ2-7; D may be TRBD1 or TRBD2 (5 bases each). The length of the CDR3 is 14 residues. The V end lost 4 bases, the J end lost 7 bases, and 17 bases lay between the germline ends. CDR1 LNHNV and CDR2 YYDKDF come from the germline V gene (reference sequence).